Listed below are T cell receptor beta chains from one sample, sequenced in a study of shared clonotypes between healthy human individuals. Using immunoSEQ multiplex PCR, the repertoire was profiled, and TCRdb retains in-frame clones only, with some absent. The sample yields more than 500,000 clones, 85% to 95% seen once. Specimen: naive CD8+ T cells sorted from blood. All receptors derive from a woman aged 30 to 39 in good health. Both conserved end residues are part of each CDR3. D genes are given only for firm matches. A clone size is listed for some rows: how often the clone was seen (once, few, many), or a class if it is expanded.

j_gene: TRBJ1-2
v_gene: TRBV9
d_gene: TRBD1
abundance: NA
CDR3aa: CASSVGSGQSDYGYTF
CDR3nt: TGTGCCAGCAGCGTAGGCTCGGGACAGAGTGACTATGGCTACACCTTC

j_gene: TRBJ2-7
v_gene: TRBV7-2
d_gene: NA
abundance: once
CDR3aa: CASSLSPDFYEQYF
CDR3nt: TGTGCCAGCAGCCTGAGTCCGGACTTCTACGAGCAGTACTTC

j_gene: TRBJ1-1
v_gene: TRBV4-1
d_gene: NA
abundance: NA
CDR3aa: CASNLFQGSGSEAFF
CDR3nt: TGCGCCAGCAACCTATTCCAAGGGAGTGGCTCTGAAGCTTTCTTT

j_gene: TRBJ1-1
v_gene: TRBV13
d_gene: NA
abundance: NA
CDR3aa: CASSLVDTEAFF
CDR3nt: TGTGCCAGCAGCTTAGTCGACACTGAAGCTTTCTTT

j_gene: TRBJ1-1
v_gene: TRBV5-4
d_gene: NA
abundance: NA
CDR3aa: CASSLNGIEAFF
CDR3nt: TGTGCCAGCAGCTTGAATGGGATTGAAGCTTTCTTT

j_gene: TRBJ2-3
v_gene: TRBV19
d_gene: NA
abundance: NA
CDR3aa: CASSPDELFADTQYF
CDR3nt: TGTGCCAGTAGTCCTGACGAGTTGTTCGCAGATACGCAGTATTTT

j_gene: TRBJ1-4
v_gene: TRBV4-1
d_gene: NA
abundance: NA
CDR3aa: CASSQDLSGTYNEKLFF
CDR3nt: TGCGCCAGCAGCCAAGACCTATCCGGGACTTATAATGAAAAACTGTTTTTT

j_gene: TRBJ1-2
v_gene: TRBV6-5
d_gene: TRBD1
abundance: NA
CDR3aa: CASSLTTGGTYGYTF
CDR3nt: TGTGCCAGCAGTCTCACCACAGGGGGCACCTATGGCTACACCTTC

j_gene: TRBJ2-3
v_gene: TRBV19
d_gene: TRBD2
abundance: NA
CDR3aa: CASSILPRGRADTQYF
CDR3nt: TGTGCCAGTAGTATTTTGCCCCGCGGGAGGGCAGATACGCAGTATTTT

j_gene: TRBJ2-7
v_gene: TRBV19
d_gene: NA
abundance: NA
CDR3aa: CASSIGANSYEQYF
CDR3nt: TGTGCCAGTAGTATCGGGGCTAACTCCTACGAGCAGTACTTC

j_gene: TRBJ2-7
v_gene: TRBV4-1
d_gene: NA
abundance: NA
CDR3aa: CASSHLPGGSYEQYF
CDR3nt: TGCGCCAGCAGCCACCTCCCTGGGGGCTCCTACGAGCAGTACTTC

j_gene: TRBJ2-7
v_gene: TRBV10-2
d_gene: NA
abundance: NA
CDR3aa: CASSESSYEQYF
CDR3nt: TGCGCCAGCAGTGAGTCAAGCTACGAGCAGTACTTC

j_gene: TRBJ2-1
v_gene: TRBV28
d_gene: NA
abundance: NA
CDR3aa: CASDRGDNEQFF
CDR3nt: TGTGCCAGTGACCGCGGGGACAATGAGCAGTTCTTC

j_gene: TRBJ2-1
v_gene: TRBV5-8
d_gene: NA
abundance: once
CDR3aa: CASSLENYNEQFF
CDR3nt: TGTGCCAGCAGCTTGGAAAACTACAATGAGCAGTTCTTC

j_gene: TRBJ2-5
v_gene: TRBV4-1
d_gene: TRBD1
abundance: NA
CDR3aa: CASSGTGEGETQYF
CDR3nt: TGCGCCAGCAGCGGGACAGGGGAAGGAGAGACCCAGTACTTC